This paragraph covers one T cell receptor (beta chain) sequence. The target antigen is unknown. This specimen comes from a study of blood T cells in healthy people across ages. With 4 bases removed from V and 5 bases from J, the gap between germline ends came to 9 bases. This CDR3 region has 13 residues. CDR1 MNHEY and CDR2 SMNVEV come from the germline V gene (reference sequence). Next came a second PCR, run for about 7 to 12 cycles, which used a sample-barcoded 5' primer along with a J-beta primer mix. The authors tagged each cDNA molecule using a template-switch adaptor with 12 random nucleotides. Researchers report that each sample yielded at least 3 million CDR3-containing paired-end reads. TCRdb used MiXCR to reprocess the 5' RACE reads, holding one entry per CDR3 protein. The profile shows roughly 1,300,000 distinct CDR3 sequences, roughly 64% of them singletons. Findings of the study overall: Researchers deemed the diversity estimates from one million T cells underestimates. Researchers report that TCR beta diversity correlated strongly with naive T cell percentage.

The TCR sequence derives from a man aged 18 to 35 in good health. Sequencing was done on a sample of blood. The chain combines TRBV27 with TRBJ2-1; D may be TRBD2 (7 bases). The CDR3 nucleotides read TGTGCCAGCAGTTGGGGGGGCCACAATGAGCAGTTCTTC. It codes for CASSWGGHNEQFF.